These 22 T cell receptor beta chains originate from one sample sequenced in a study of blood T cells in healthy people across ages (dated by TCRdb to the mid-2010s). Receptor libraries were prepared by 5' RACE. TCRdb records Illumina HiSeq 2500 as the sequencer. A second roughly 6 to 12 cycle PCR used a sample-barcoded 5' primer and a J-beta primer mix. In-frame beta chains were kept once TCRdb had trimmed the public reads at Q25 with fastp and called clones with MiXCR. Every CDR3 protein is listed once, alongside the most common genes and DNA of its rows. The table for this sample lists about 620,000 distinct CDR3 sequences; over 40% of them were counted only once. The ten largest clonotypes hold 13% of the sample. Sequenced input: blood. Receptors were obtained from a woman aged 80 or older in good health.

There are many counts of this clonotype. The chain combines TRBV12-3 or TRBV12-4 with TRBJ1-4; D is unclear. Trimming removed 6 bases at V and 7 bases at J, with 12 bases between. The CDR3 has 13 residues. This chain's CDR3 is CASRVWTVEKLFF. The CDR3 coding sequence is TGTGCCAGCAGGGTCTGGACGGTTGAAAAACTGTTTTTT.

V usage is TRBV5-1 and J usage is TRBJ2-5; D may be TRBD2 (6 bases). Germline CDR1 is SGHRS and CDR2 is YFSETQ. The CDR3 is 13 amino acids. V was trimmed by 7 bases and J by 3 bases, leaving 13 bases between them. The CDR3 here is CASGRLGEETQYF. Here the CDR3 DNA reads TGCGCCAGCGGAAGACTAGGCGAAGAGACCCAGTACTTC. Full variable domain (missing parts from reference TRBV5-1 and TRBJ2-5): KAGVTQTPRYLIKTRGQQVTLSCSPISGHRSVSWYQQTPGQGLQFLFEYFSETQRNKGNFPGRFSGRQFSNSRSEMNVSTLELGDSALYLCASGRLGEETQYFGPGTRLLVL.

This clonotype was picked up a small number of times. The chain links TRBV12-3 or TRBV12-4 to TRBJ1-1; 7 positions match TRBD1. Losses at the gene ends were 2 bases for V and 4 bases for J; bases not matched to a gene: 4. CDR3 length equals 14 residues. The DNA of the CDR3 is TGTGCCAGCAGTTTAAGGGGGCGAACCACTGAAGCTTTCTTT. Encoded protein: CASSLRGRTTEAFF.

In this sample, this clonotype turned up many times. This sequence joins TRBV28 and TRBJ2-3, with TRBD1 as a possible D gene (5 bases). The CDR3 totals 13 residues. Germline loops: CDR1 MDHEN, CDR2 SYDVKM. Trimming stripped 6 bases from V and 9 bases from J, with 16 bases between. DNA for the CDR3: TGTGCCAGCAGAGGGGCCCCACAGATAACGCAGTATTTT. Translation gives CASRGAPQITQYF.

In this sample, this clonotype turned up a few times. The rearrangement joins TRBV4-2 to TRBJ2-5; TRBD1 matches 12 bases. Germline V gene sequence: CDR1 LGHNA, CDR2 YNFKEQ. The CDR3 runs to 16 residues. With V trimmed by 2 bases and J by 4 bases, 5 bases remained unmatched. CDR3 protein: CASSQTGTGGLETQYF. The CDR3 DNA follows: TGTGCCAGCAGCCAAACCGGGACAGGGGGCTTAGAGACCCAGTACTTC.

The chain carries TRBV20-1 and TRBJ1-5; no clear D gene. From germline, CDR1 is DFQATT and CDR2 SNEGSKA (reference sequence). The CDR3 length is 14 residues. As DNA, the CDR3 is TGCAGGAAAAGGAGAGCGGATGGCAATCAGCCCCAGCATTTT. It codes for CRKRRADGNQPQHF.

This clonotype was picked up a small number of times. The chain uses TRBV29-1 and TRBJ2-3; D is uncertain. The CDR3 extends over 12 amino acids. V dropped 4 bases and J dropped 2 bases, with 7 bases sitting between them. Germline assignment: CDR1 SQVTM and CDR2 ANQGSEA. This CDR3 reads CSVARSTDTQYF. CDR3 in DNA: TGCAGCGTTGCGCGGTCCACAGATACGCAGTATTTT.

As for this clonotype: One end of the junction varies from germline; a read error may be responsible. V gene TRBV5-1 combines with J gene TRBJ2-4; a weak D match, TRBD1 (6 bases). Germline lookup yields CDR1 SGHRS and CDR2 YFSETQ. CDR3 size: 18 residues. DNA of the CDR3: TGCACCAGCAGCTCCTTTAAATTACAGGGTAGGGGCAGGAACATTCAGTACTTC. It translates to CTSSSFKLQGRGRNIQYF.

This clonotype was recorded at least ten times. DNA of the CDR3: TGCAGTGCTCGTCGGGAGGGGGTCCAAGAGACCCAGTACTTC. Its protein is CSARREGVQETQYF. The chain carries TRBV20-1 and TRBJ2-5; 8 positions match TRBD2. Germline CDR1 is DFQATT and CDR2 is SNEGSKA (reference sequence). The CDR3 covers 14 residues. Germline trimming cut 5 bases from V and 1 base from J; bases unmatched to any gene: 6.

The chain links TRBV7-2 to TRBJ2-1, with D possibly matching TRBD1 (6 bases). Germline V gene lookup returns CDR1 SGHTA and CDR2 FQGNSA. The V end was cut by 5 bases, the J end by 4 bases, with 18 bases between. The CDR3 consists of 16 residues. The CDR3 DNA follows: TGTGCCAGCAGCCAAGGAGCGGTACAGGGTTACAATGAGCAGTTCTTC. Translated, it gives CASSQGAVQGYNEQFF.

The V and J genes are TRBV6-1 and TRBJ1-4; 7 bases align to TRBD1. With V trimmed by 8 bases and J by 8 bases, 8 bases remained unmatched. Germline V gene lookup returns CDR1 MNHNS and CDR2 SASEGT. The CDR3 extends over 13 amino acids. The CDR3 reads CASLDRKNEKLFF. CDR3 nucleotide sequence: TGTGCCAGCTTGGACAGGAAAAACGAAAAACTGTTTTTT.

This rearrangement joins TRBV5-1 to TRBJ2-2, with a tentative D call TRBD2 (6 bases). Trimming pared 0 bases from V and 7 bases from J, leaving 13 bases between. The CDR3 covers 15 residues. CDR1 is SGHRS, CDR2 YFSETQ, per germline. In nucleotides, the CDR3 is TGCGCCAGCAGCTTGGGTGGACTAACTTTCGGGGAGCTGTTTTTT. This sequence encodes CASSLGGLTFGELFF.

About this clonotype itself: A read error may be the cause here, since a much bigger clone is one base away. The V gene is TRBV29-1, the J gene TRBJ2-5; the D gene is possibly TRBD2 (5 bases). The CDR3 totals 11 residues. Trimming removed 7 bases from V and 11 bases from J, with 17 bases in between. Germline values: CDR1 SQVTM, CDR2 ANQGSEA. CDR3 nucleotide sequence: TGCAGCGCCGTAGCGAGTCATGAGCAGTACTTC. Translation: CSAVASHEQYF.

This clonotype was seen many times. CDR3 nucleotide sequence: TGTGCCAGCAGTTTAGAGGGTGGTACGCAGTATTTT. This gives the protein CASSLEGGTQYF. The chain links TRBV12-3 or TRBV12-4 to TRBJ2-3; D call uncertain. CDR3 length: 12 residues. V shed 1 base and J shed 8 bases, with 7 bases lying between them.

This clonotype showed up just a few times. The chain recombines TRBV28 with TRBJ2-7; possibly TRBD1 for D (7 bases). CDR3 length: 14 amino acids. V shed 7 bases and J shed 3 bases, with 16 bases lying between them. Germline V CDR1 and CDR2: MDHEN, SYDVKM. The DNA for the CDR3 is TGTGCCAGCACCGGAGGGGGCAACTACTACGAGCAGTACTTC. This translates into CASTGGGNYYEQYF.

The CDR3 DNA sequence: TGTGCCAGCAGCTTGGTGTTAGTGGAAGCCTACGAGCAGTACTTC. This gives the protein CASSLVLVEAYEQYF. The chain employs TRBV5-5 and TRBJ2-7; no definite D call. Per the germline V gene, CDR1 is SGHKS and CDR2 is YYEKEE (reference sequence). The CDR3 runs to 15 residues. V was trimmed by 0 bases and J by 2 bases, leaving 12 bases between them.

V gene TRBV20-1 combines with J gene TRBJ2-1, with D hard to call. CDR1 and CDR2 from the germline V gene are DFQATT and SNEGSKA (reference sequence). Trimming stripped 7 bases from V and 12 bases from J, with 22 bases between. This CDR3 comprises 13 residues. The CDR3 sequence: CSGLPLATDTQFF. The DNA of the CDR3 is TGCAGTGGACTCCCCCTGGCAACAGATACGCAGTTCTTC.

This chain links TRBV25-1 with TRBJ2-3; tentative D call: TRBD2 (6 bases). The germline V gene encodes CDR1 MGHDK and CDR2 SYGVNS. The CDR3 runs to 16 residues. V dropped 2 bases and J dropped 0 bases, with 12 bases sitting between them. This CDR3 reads CASSEAGGGSTDTQYF. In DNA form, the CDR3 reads TGTGCCAGCAGTGAAGCAGGAGGAGGGAGCACAGATACGCAGTATTTT.

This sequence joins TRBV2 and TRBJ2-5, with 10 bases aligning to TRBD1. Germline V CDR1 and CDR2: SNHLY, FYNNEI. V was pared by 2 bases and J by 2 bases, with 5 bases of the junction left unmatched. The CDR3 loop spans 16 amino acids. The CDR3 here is CASSEWDRGRQETQYF. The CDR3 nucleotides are TGTGCCAGCAGTGAATGGGACAGGGGTCGGCAAGAGACCCAGTACTTC.

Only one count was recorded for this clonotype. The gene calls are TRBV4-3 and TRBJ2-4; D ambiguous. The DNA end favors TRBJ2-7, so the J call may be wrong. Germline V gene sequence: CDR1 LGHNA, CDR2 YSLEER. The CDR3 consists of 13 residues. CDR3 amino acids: CASSSQAGREQYF. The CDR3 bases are TGCGCCAGCAGCTCCCAGGCCGGGCGCGAGCAGTACTTC.

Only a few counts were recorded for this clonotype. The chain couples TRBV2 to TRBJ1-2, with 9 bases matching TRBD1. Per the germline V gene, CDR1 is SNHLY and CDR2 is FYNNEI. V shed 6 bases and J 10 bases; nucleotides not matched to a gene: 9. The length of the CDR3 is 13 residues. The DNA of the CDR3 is TGTGCCAGCAGCGCCACCGGGACAGGGAACTACACCTTC. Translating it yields CASSATGTGNYTF.

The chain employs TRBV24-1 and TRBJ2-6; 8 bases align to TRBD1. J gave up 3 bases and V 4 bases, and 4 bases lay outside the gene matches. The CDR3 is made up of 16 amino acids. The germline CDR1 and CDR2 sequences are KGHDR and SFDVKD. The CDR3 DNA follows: TGTGCCACCAGTGAGGACAGGGTGAATGGGGCCAACGTCCTGACTTTC. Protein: CATSEDRVNGANVLTF.